This T cell receptor beta chain emerged from a study of T cell repertoires in cytomegalovirus infection. Concerning this clonotype: Its specificity is not known.

Between the trimmed V and J ends, which lost 3 bases and 3 bases, there was a span of 12 bases. From germline, CDR1 is ENHRY and CDR2 SYGVKD. CDR3 length: 14 residues. TCRdb itself ran the reads through MiXCR, one entry per CDR3 protein. The sample contains 600,000 to 700,000 distinct CDR3 sequences, around 35% of which appear only once. This specimen consisted of cultured PBMCs, obtained from culture after CMV antigen stimulation. V gene TRBV10-3 combines with J gene TRBJ2-7; D unclear. This receptor was identified in a human donor in good health (CMV status not recorded). Some clones in this sample may be carry-over from other donors' samples. CDR3: CAISDYSQHYEQYF. DNA of the CDR3: TGTGCCATCAGTGACTACAGCCAGCACTACGAGCAGTACTTC.